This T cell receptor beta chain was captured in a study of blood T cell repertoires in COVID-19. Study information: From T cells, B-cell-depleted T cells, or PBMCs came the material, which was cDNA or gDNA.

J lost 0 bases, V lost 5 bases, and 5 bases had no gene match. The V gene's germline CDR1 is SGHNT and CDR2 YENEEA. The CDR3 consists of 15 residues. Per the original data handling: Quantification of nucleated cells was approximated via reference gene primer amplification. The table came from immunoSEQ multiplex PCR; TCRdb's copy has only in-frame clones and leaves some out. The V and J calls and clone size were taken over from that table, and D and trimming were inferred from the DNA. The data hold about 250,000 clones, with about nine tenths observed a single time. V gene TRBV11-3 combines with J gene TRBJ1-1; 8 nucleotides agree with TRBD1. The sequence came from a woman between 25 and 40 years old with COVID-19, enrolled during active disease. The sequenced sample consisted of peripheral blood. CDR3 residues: CASSPRGRLNTEAFF. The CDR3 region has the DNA TGTGCCAGCAGCCCCAGGGGGCGCCTGAACACTGAAGCTTTCTTT.